Presented here are 30 T cell receptor beta chains from one specimen sequenced in a study of shared clonotypes between healthy human individuals. Profiled with immunoSEQ multiplex PCR; TCRdb holds only in-frame clones, not every one. The sample comprises about 2.4 million clones, over 85% of which are singletons, and approximately 0.36% rests with the top ten. The sample comprised naive CD4+ T cells from PBMCs. The sample's subset: CD45RA+ positively selected. These receptors all stem from a man between 18 and 29 years old in good health. Some clones in this sample may be carry-over from other donors' samples.

The chain employs TRBV27 and TRBJ1-1; D ambiguous. Germline CDR1 reads MNHEY; CDR2 reads SMNVEV (reference sequence). V was clipped by 1 base and J by 0 bases, with 9 bases between them. The CDR3 spans 15 residues. The CDR3 reads CASSLYSPVNTEAFF. CDR3 bases: TGTGCCAGCAGTTTATATTCGCCAGTGAACACTGAAGCTTTCTTT.

The J gene is TRBJ2-3, the V gene TRBV28; D not certain. The CDR3 loop spans 15 amino acids. V lost 0 bases, J lost 2 bases, and 9 bases lay in between. The germline gives CDR1 MDHEN, CDR2 SYDVKM. The CDR3 loop is CASSLWARVTDTQYF. Written as DNA, the CDR3 is TGTGCCAGCAGTTTATGGGCCAGAGTCACAGATACGCAGTATTTT.

This chain links TRBV7-6 with TRBJ2-1; D not certain. Germline V CDR1 and CDR2: SGHVS, FNYEAQ. The CDR3 has 15 amino acids. V lost 0 bases, J lost 3 bases, and 9 bases lay in between. The DNA of the CDR3 is TGTGCCAGCAGCTTAGCCTCTAGGAACTACAATGAGCAGTTCTTC. Its protein is CASSLASRNYNEQFF.

V gene TRBV4-1 combines with J gene TRBJ2-1; TRBD1 or TRBD2 may be the D gene (6 bases each). The CDR3 has 13 amino acids. Trimming left V 4 bases short and J 8 bases short, with 12 bases between. The germline V gene has CDR1 MGHRA and CDR2 YSYEKL. CDR3 sequence (DNA): TGCGCCAGCAGCCTCAAGAGGGGGGATGAGCAGTTCTTC. Residues: CASSLKRGDEQFF.

The chain employs TRBV2 and TRBJ1-2; possible D gene TRBD1, 6 bases. Looked up from germline, CDR1 is SNHLY and CDR2 is FYNNEI. This CDR3 has 15 residues. Trimming took off 2 bases at V and 4 bases at J, with 14 bases between the two ends. In DNA form, the CDR3 reads TGTGCCAGCAGTGAAAAGGGGGGGCTTGGCTATGGCTACACCTTC. Protein: CASSEKGGLGYGYTF.

A word on this clone: Within the sample, other DNA sequences also encode this same CDR3. The rearrangement uses TRBV5-1 and TRBJ2-5, with a possible D match to TRBD1 (6 bases). V dropped 4 bases and J dropped 2 bases, with 9 bases sitting between them. The CDR3 covers 13 residues. Germline V gives CDR1 SGHRS, CDR2 YFSETQ. CDR3 sequence reads: CASSTGQQETQYF. The CDR3 nucleotides are TGCGCCAGCAGCACCGGACAGCAAGAGACCCAGTACTTC.

In its sample, this clone was seen once. The chain carries TRBV5-6 and TRBJ2-7; possibly TRBD1 for D (6 bases). CDR3 length: 18 amino acids. Germline lookup yields CDR1 SGHDT and CDR2 YYEEEE. V was clipped by 1 base and J by 1 base, with 21 bases between them. The CDR3 sequence is CASSLIQGDSWKSYEQYF. CDR3 nucleotides: TGTGCCAGCAGCTTGATACAGGGAGATTCCTGGAAATCCTACGAGCAGTACTTC.

The chain is built from TRBV7-3 and TRBJ2-7, with 12 bases identical to TRBD2. Germline CDR1 and CDR2: SGHTA and FQGTGA. Germline trimming cut 5 bases from V and 0 bases from J; bases unmatched to any gene: 5. The CDR3 loop spans 16 amino acids. In DNA, the CDR3 is TGTGCCAGCAGCAGGGGACTAGCGGGTAACTCCTACGAGCAGTACTTC. This gives the protein CASSRGLAGNSYEQYF.

The chain recombines TRBV5-5 with TRBJ2-6; 9 bases match TRBD1. The CDR3 runs 18 residues. CDR1 is SGHKS and CDR2 is YYEKEE in the germline V gene (reference sequence). Germline trimming cut 2 bases from V and 1 base from J; bases unmatched to any gene: 7. CDR3: CASSFIPGTGSGANVLTF. CDR3 in DNA: TGTGCCAGCAGCTTCATCCCCGGGACAGGGTCTGGGGCCAACGTCCTGACTTTC.

This clone was seen a single time. The chain recombines TRBV2 with TRBJ2-3, with TRBD2 matching over 8 bases. J was trimmed by 0 bases and V by 4 bases; bases with no gene match: 6. The V gene's germline CDR1 is SNHLY and CDR2 FYNNEI. The CDR3 runs to 16 residues. Written as DNA, the CDR3 is TGTGCCAGCAGTGCCCGACTAGCGTCTAGCACAGATACGCAGTATTTT. It specifies CASSARLASSTDTQYF.

This chain connects TRBV7-6 to TRBJ1-5, with D possibly TRBD1 on 5 matching bases. The CDR3 is 14 amino acids. Trimming shortened V by 5 bases and J by 0 bases, and 8 bases separated the two germline ends. Germline lookup yields CDR1 SGHVS and CDR2 FNYEAQ. CDR3 bases: TGTGCCAGCAGCCTAGGGGTTAGCAATCAGCCCCAGCATTTT. Translated: CASSLGVSNQPQHF.

A word on this clone: This specimen includes other DNA sequences encoding the same CDR3. This chain joins TRBV7-2 and TRBJ2-7; D is unresolved. This CDR3 has 11 amino acids. Between the trimmed V and J ends, which lost 4 bases and 7 bases, there was a span of 8 bases. Germline V gene sequence: CDR1 SGHTA, CDR2 FQGNSA. This chain's CDR3 is CASSSLGEQYF. CDR3 nucleotide sequence: TGTGCCAGCAGCTCGTTAGGGGAGCAGTACTTC. The variable domain in full, completed from reference TRBV7-2 and TRBJ2-7, reads GAGVSQSPSNKVTEKGKDVELRCDPISGHTALYWYRQSLGQGLEFLIYFQGNSAPDKSGLPSDRFSAERTGGSVSTLTIQRTQQEDSAVYLCASSSLGEQYFGPGTRLTVT.

The chain combines TRBV28 with TRBJ2-3; a weak D match, TRBD2 (6 bases). V lost 4 bases and J 3 bases, leaving 17 bases between the germline ends. Germline CDR1 MDHEN, CDR2 SYDVKM. The CDR3 runs 16 residues. As DNA, the CDR3 is TGTGCCAGCAGTTACAGCGGAGTAGCGGATACAGATACGCAGTATTTT. Its translation is CASSYSGVADTDTQYF.

The V and J genes are TRBV15 and TRBJ2-7; either TRBD1 or TRBD2 may fit D (5 bases each). V lost 0 bases, J lost 3 bases, and 18 bases lay in between. Germline V gene sequence: CDR1 LNHNV, CDR2 YYDKDF (reference sequence). This CDR3 has 17 residues. The CDR3 coding sequence is TGTGCCACCAGCAGAGAACGGTTCGGGGCGACTGTCTACGAGCAGTACTTC. Its translation is CATSRERFGATVYEQYF.

The chain employs TRBV9 and TRBJ2-1, with unresolved D. There are 13 residues in the CDR3. The germline V gene encodes CDR1 SGDLS and CDR2 YYNGEE. Trimming stripped 0 bases from V and 6 bases from J, with 7 bases between. CDR3 DNA sequence: TGTGCCAGCAGCGTAGTCGATCGCAATGAGCAGTTCTTC. Its protein product is CASSVVDRNEQFF.

J is TRBJ2-5 and V is TRBV6-6; D gene uncertain. The ends were cut back, 5 bases at V and 4 bases at J, with 5 bases in the middle. The CDR3 is made up of 11 amino acids. Germline CDR1 is MNHNY and CDR2 is SVGAGI (reference sequence). CDR3 in DNA: TGTGCCAGCAGTCCCCGAGAGACCCAGTACTTC. As protein: CASSPRETQYF.

This chain uses TRBV6-6 with TRBJ2-7; 7 bases match TRBD2. V gave up 5 bases and J gave up 0 bases; unmatched junction bases: 7. The CDR3 consists of 15 residues. Germline CDR1 reads MNHNY; CDR2 reads SVGAGI (reference sequence). The CDR3 here is CASSIYGGSSYEQYF. CDR3 coding DNA: TGTGCCAGCAGTATTTACGGGGGGAGCTCCTACGAGCAGTACTTC.

V gene TRBV30 combines with J gene TRBJ1-4; 12 bases align to TRBD1. This CDR3 is 18 amino acids long. J lost 6 bases, V lost 2 bases, and 13 bases had no gene match. CDR1 is GTSNPN and CDR2 is SVGIG in the germline V gene (reference sequence). DNA of the CDR3: TGTGCCTGGAGTTCCGGGACAGGGGGCTTCCCGCGACATGAAAAACTGTTTTTT. This gives the protein CAWSSGTGGFPRHEKLFF.

The rearrangement joins TRBV11-3 to TRBJ2-1; no definite D call. The V and J ends lost 1 base and 0 bases respectively, with 16 bases between them. Germline V gene lookup returns CDR1 SGHNT and CDR2 YENEEA. The CDR3 has 18 residues. The CDR3 sequence is CASSLGFYVDPSYNEQFF. The CDR3 nucleotides read TGTGCCAGCAGCTTAGGGTTTTACGTGGATCCCTCCTACAATGAGCAGTTCTTC.

The rearrangement uses TRBV11-2 and TRBJ1-1, with a weak D call TRBD1 (5 bases). Trimming took 6 bases from V and 2 from J, leaving 16 bases between them. The CDR3 has 15 amino acids. CDR1 is SGHAT, CDR2 FQNNGV, per germline. The CDR3 DNA follows: TGTGCCAGCAGACGATGGGGCACTGGAAACACTGAAGCTTTCTTT. This translates into CASRRWGTGNTEAFF.

The rearrangement links TRBV7-3 to TRBJ2-3; TRBD2 might be the D (5 bases). From germline, CDR1 is SGHTA and CDR2 FQGTGA. The V and J ends lost 6 bases and 6 bases respectively, with 19 bases between them. The CDR3 is made up of 15 amino acids. Written as DNA, the CDR3 is TGTGCCAGCAGTCCAGGAGCGGTTCTCAGGGATACGCAGTATTTT. It encodes CASSPGAVLRDTQYF.

The V and J genes are TRBV5-1 and TRBJ1-2; a possible D gene is TRBD1 (6 bases). V was shortened by 2 bases and J by 2 bases, with 16 bases between the two germline ends. The germline gives CDR1 SGHRS, CDR2 YFSETQ. CDR3 length: 16 residues. The CDR3 sequence: CASSFGWQGSNYGYTF. The CDR3, as DNA: TGCGCCAGCAGCTTCGGGTGGCAGGGGTCCAACTATGGCTACACCTTC.

The chain is built from TRBV7-2 and TRBJ2-3; D uncertain. Trimming shortened V by 5 bases and J by 4 bases, and 10 bases separated the two germline ends. The CDR3 spans 13 residues. CDR1 and CDR2 (germline): SGHTA, FQGNSA. The CDR3 DNA follows: TGTGCCAGCAGCCTCCCCCCGGCAGATACGCAGTATTTT. Its protein product is CASSLPPADTQYF.

The gene calls are TRBV7-3 and TRBJ1-1, with TRBD1 matching 8 bases. Germline assignment: CDR1 SGHTA and CDR2 FQGTGA. There are 13 residues in the CDR3. J was trimmed by 11 bases and V by 2 bases; bases with no gene match: 7. The CDR3 region is CASSLGTGDGAFF. In DNA, the CDR3 is TGTGCCAGCAGCTTAGGGACAGGCGATGGGGCTTTCTTT.

The chain combines TRBV19 with TRBJ1-2; D ambiguous. CDR3 length equals 12 residues. With 2 bases removed from V and 7 bases from J, the gap between germline ends came to 8 bases. The germline V gene encodes CDR1 LNHDA and CDR2 SQIVND (reference sequence). This CDR3 reads CASSIKGGGYTF. CDR3 nucleotides: TGTGCCAGTAGTATAAAAGGTGGTGGCTACACCTTC.

V usage is TRBV27 and J usage is TRBJ1-1; D gene ambiguous. The ends were cut back, 5 bases at V and 3 bases at J, with 16 bases in the middle. This CDR3 has 15 amino acids. Per germline, CDR1 MNHEY and CDR2 SMNVEV (reference sequence). DNA for the CDR3: TGTGCCAGCAGTGAGAGGGAGGCTTCGTACACTGAAGCTTTCTTT. This codes for CASSEREASYTEAFF.

The chain joins TRBV2 to TRBJ1-2; 7 bases line up with TRBD1. The CDR3 has 15 residues. Per germline, CDR1 SNHLY and CDR2 FYNNEI. V lost 2 bases and J lost 1; bases outside the gene matches: 4. The CDR3 loop reads CASSEQGQINYGYTF. The CDR3 coding sequence is TGTGCCAGCAGTGAACAGGGACAGATTAACTATGGCTACACCTTC. Full variable domain (remainder filled in from reference TRBV2 and TRBJ1-2): EPEVTQTPSHQVTQMGQEVILRCVPISNHLYFYWYRQILGQKVEFLVSFYNNEISEKSEIFDDQFSVERPDGSNFTLKIRSTKLEDSAMYFCASSEQGQINYGYTFGSGTRLTVV.

This chain joins TRBV4-2 and TRBJ1-2; a possible D gene is TRBD1 (6 bases). V gave up 0 bases and J gave up 1 base, with 12 bases separating them. CDR3 length: 16 amino acids. CDR1 is LGHNA and CDR2 is YNFKEQ in the germline V gene. The CDR3 DNA reads as TGTGCCAGCAGCCAAGATCGCAGGGGTGTTAACTATGGCTACACCTTC. It specifies CASSQDRRGVNYGYTF.

The chain combines TRBV11-2 with TRBJ1-1, with D tentatively TRBD1 (5 bases). CDR3 size: 13 residues. Germline CDR1 and CDR2: SGHAT and FQNNGV. Trimming stripped 5 bases from V and 9 bases from J, with 16 bases between. CDR3 coding DNA: TGTGCCAGCAGCCAGACCGGGACGCCGAAAGCTTTCTTT. This encodes CASSQTGTPKAFF.

This clone appeared once. The gene calls are TRBV4-3 and TRBJ2-2; no reliable D call. There are 14 residues in the CDR3. CDR1 and CDR2 from the germline V gene are LGHNA and YSLEER. The germline V and J ends were trimmed by 1 base and 2 bases, with 5 bases remaining between them. DNA for the CDR3: TGCGCCAGCAGCCAAGTACCCAACACCGGGGAGCTGTTTTTT. Translation gives CASSQVPNTGELFF.